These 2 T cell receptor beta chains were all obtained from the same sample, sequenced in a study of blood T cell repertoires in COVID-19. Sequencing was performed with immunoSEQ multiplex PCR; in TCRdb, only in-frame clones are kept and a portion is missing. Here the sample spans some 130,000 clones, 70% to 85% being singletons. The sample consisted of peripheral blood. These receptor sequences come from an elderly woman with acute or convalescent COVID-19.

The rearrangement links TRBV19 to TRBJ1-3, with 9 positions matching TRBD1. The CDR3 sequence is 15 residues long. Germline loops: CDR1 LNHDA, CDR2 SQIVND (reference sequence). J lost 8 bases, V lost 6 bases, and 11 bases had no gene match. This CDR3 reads CASRNRGRPPDTIYF. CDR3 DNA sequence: TGTGCCAGTAGAAACAGGGGGCGCCCCCCGGACACCATATATTTT.

The CDR3 reads CASSQMGGSHEQFF. In DNA, the CDR3 is TGTGCCAGCAGCCAAATGGGCGGGAGCCATGAGCAGTTCTTC. V gene TRBV11-3 combines with J gene TRBJ2-1; 7 nucleotides align to TRBD2. V gave up 5 bases and J gave up 8 bases; unmatched junction bases: 9. Germline values: CDR1 SGHNT, CDR2 YENEEA. This CDR3 has 14 amino acids.